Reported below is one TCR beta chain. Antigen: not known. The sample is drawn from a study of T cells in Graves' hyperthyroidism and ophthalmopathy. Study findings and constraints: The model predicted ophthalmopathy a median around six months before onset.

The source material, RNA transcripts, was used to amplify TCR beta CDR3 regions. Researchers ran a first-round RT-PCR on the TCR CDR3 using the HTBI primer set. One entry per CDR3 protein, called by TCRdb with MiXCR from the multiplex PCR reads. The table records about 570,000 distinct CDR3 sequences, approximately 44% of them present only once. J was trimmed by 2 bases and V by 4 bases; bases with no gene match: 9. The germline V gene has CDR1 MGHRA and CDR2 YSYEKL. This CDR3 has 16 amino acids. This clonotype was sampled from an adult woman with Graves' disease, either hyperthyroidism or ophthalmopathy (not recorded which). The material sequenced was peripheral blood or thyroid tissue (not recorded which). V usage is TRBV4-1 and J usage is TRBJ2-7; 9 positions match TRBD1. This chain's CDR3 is CASSLRSGQGPYEQYF. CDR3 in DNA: TGCGCCAGCAGCCTACGATCAGGACAGGGGCCCTACGAGCAGTACTTC.